This entry lists 14 T cell receptor beta chains sequenced from one sample in a study of circulating and synovial CD4+ cells in juvenile arthritis. The assay was immunoSEQ multiplex PCR, and TCRdb's table has in-frame clones only and misses some. This table has 30,000 to 35,000 clones, roughly 96% appearing once. The sequencing input was CD4+ T cells from blood. The receptors shown here come from a human donor with juvenile idiopathic arthritis.

The genes are TRBV19 and TRBJ1-1; D is ambiguous. The germline CDR1 and CDR2 sequences are LNHDA and SQIVND (reference sequence). The germline V and J ends were trimmed by 3 bases and 1 base, with 9 bases remaining between them. This CDR3 contains 14 residues. The CDR3 protein is CASSIIAGNTEAFF. As DNA, the CDR3 is TGTGCCAGTAGTATCATCGCCGGGAACACTGAAGCTTTCTTT.

This clone appeared once. The chain combines TRBV28 with TRBJ2-5; 7 bases line up with TRBD2. The V gene's germline CDR1 is MDHEN and CDR2 SYDVKM. The V and J ends lost 8 bases and 9 bases, in that order; junction bases with no gene match: 21. The CDR3 spans 16 residues. The CDR3 DNA reads as TGTGCCAGCCCCCGCGCCCGGGGACTACTTGGGAGATCCCAGTACTTC. The encoded protein is CASPRARGLLGRSQYF.

The rearrangement joins TRBV6-5 to TRBJ1-1, with a weak D call TRBD1 (6 bases). Germline CDR1 MNHEY, CDR2 SVGAGI. This CDR3 has 15 residues. Between the trimmed V and J ends, which lost 7 bases and 0 bases, there was a span of 15 bases. The CDR3 region has the DNA TGTGCCAGCACTCCCTCGAGGACAGTGAACACTGAAGCTTTCTTT. This encodes CASTPSRTVNTEAFF.

A single count supports this clone. The rearrangement joins TRBV28 to TRBJ1-2; 7 nucleotides agree with TRBD1. V gave up 10 bases and J gave up 7 bases; unmatched junction bases: 18. CDR3 length: 15 amino acids. Germline CDR1 is MDHEN and CDR2 is SYDVKM. CDR3 DNA sequence: TGTGCCACAGGGGTGGCCGGGACAGTTCCTGTTGGCTACACCTTC. Amino acids: CATGVAGTVPVGYTF.

The chain links TRBV4-1 to TRBJ2-1; 13 nucleotides match TRBD2. Trimming at V came to 4 bases and at J to 0 bases, leaving 9 bases not matched to a gene. Germline CDR1 is MGHRA and CDR2 is YSYEKL. The CDR3 totals 19 residues. CDR3 in DNA: TGCGCCAGCAGCCTAACTAGCGGGGGGGCCACCAGCTCCTACAATGAGCAGTTCTTC. The encoded protein is CASSLTSGGATSSYNEQFF.

This chain joins TRBV27 and TRBJ2-3, with D perhaps matching TRBD2 (5 bases). V was pared by 3 bases and J by 6 bases, with 13 bases between. This CDR3 has 14 amino acids. Germline-derived CDR1 and CDR2 are MNHEY and SMNVEV (reference sequence). The DNA for the CDR3 is TGTGCCAGCAGTTTGGGGAGAAACACGGATACGCAGTATTTT. It specifies CASSLGRNTDTQYF.

The chain joins TRBV30 to TRBJ1-2, with D unclear. Germline V gene lookup returns CDR1 GTSNPN and CDR2 SVGIG (reference sequence). This CDR3 contains 11 residues. Trimming took off 0 bases at V and 8 bases at J, with 7 bases between the two ends. The CDR3 sequence: CAWSVSGGYTF. CDR3 DNA: TGTGCCTGGAGTGTAAGCGGGGGCTACACCTTC.

The rearrangement links TRBV6-6 to TRBJ2-1; 9 bases agree with TRBD2. CDR1 MNHNY and CDR2 SVGAGI come from the germline V gene (reference sequence). The V segment lost 5 bases and the J segment 6 bases; nucleotides outside the gene matches: 8. This CDR3 comprises 15 residues. The DNA for the CDR3 is TGTGCCAGCAGTCGACTAGCGGACCCGTCCAATGAGCAGTTCTTC. Protein: CASSRLADPSNEQFF.

The sample holds one count of this clone. CDR3 amino acids: CAISELDGGTVDHEQFF. The CDR3, as DNA: TGTGCCATCAGTGAGCTGGACGGGGGGACGGTCGATCATGAGCAGTTCTTC. The chain links TRBV10-3 to TRBJ2-1; 7 bases fit TRBD2. The CDR3 totals 17 residues. V trimming: 2 bases; J trimming: 8 bases; junction bases outside the gene matches: 15. Germline values: CDR1 ENHRY, CDR2 SYGVKD.

V is TRBV5-6 and J is TRBJ1-2; D is undetermined. This CDR3 contains 14 residues. Trimming took 1 base from V and 8 from J, leaving 15 bases between them. Germline CDR1 reads SGHDT; CDR2 reads YYEEEE. CDR3 sequence: CASSLNVAVGGYTF. CDR3 coding DNA: TGTGCCAGCAGCTTGAACGTGGCGGTCGGGGGCTACACCTTC.

This chain uses TRBV10-3 with TRBJ2-7; 9 bases line up with TRBD1. CDR1 is ENHRY, CDR2 SYGVKD, per germline. After removal of 0 bases from V and 7 bases from J, the junction contained 13 bases not matched to a gene. The CDR3 runs to 17 residues. CDR3 region: CAISESGRDRAGAEQYF. Here the CDR3 DNA reads TGTGCCATCAGTGAGTCGGGACGGGACAGGGCAGGGGCAGAGCAGTACTTC.

The rearrangement uses TRBV30 and TRBJ1-2; tentative D call: TRBD1 (5 bases). Germline CDR1 and CDR2: GTSNPN and SVGIG (reference sequence). Deletions cut 5 bases from V and 7 bases from J, with 20 bases between. CDR3 length: 14 residues. Written as DNA, the CDR3 is TGTGCCTGGGGAAGGGACGGGGGGAGAGCTGGCTACACCTTC. Protein sequence: CAWGRDGGRAGYTF.

The rearrangement joins TRBV6-6 to TRBJ2-5; D remains unclear. In germline, CDR1 is MNHNY, CDR2 SVGAGI (reference sequence). V shed 6 bases and J shed 1 base, with 3 bases lying between them. The CDR3 runs to 11 residues. The CDR3 spells CASSSQETQYF. For the CDR3, the DNA is TGTGCCAGCAGCTCCCAAGAGACCCAGTACTTC.

The chain recombines TRBV5-8 with TRBJ2-6, with D possibly matching TRBD1 (5 bases). The CDR3 contains 18 residues. Germline CDR1 SGHTS, CDR2 YDEGEE. V shed 0 bases and J shed 0 bases, with 13 bases lying between them. The DNA for the CDR3 is TGTGCCAGCAGCTTGGAGGCAGGGCGCCTCTCTGGGGCCAACGTCCTGACTTTC. This sequence encodes CASSLEAGRLSGANVLTF.